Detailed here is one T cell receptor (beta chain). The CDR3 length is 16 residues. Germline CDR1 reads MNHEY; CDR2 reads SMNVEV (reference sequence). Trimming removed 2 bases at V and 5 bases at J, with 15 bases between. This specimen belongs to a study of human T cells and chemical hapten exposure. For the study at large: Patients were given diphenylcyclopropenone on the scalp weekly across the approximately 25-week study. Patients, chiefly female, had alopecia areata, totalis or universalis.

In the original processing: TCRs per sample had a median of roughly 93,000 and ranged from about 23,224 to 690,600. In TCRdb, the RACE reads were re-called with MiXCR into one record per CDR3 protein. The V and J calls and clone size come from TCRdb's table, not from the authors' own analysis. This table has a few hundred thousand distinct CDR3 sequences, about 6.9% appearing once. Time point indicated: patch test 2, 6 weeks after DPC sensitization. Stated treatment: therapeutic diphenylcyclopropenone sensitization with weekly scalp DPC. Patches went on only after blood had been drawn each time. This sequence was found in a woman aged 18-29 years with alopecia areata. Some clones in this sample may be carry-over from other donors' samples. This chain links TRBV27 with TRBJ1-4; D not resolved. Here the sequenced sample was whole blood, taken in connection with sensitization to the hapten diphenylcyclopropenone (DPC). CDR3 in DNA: TGTGCCAGCAGTTTAATCAGACAACTTAAGAATGAAAAACTGTTTTTT. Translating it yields CASSLIRQLKNEKLFF.